This T cell receptor (beta chain) derives from a study of blood T cells in healthy people across ages. Study outcomes and limitations: Donor CMV status was unknown, possibly confounding expanded clonotype changes. Diversity was higher, and naive CD4+ cells more numerous, in long-lived donors than in aged donors.

The V end lost 4 bases, the J end lost 3 bases, and 16 bases lay between the germline ends. The CDR3 is 16 residues long. From germline, CDR1 is KGHSH and CDR2 LQKENI. The authors extracted at least 5 micrograms of total RNA per sample. Next came a second PCR, run for about 6 to 12 cycles, which used a sample-barcoded 5' primer along with a J-beta primer mix. Sequencing recovered at least 2.5 million CDR3-containing paired-end reads from each sample. From the 5' RACE reads, TCRdb called clonotypes with MiXCR, one entry per CDR3 protein. The profile shows over 1.5 million distinct CDR3 sequences, around half of them singletons. Details on this clonotype: The antigen remains unidentified.

The source material was blood. The chain employs TRBV18 and TRBJ2-1; D may be TRBD1 or TRBD2 (5 bases each). This receptor was taken from a woman between 40 and 50 years old in good health. The DNA of the CDR3 is TGTGCCAGCTCACTATTGGGGGACGGGGACTACAATGAGCAGTTCTTC. This translates into CASSLLGDGDYNEQFF.